The entry below describes one TCR beta chain. The data were taken from a study of blood T cell repertoires in COVID-19. Methods used by the authors: It was from reference gene primer amplification that nucleated cell counts were estimated. Clones were sequenced by immunoSEQ multiplex PCR, and TCRdb holds only the in-frame ones, with some missing. V, J and clone size derive from that table, while D and trimming were established from the DNA sequence. The sample lists around 240,000 clones, roughly four fifths seen once, with about 2% in the top ten. V lost 3 bases to trimming and J lost 6 bases, with 15 bases between them. This CDR3 region has 15 residues. Germline CDR1 is GTSNPN and CDR2 is SVGIG (reference sequence).

The V gene is TRBV30, the J gene TRBJ1-6; D may be TRBD1 (6 bases). The sequence was obtained from a woman older than 75 with acute or convalescent COVID-19. The sample taken for sequencing was peripheral blood. CDR3 protein: CAWSHPTGINSPLHF. In DNA, the CDR3 is TGTGCCTGGAGCCACCCTACAGGGATTAATTCACCCCTCCACTTT.